This TCR beta chain derives from a study of early T cells in non-severe SARS-CoV-2 infection. TCRdb re-called the 5' RACE reads through MiXCR, storing one row per CDR3 protein. The table records tens of thousands of distinct CDR3 sequences, roughly 4.1% of them present only once. This clonotype was seen many times. CDR3 size: 13 residues. Germline V CDR1 and CDR2: LGHNA, YSLEER. V lost 4 bases, J lost 3 bases, and 9 bases lay in between. The clonotype originates from an adult who was a healthcare worker with PCR-confirmed SARS-CoV-2 infection or an uninfected control (not recorded which). V usage is TRBV4-3 and J usage is TRBJ1-1; D not certain. Material for sequencing was whole blood. CDR3 residues: CASSRNWYTEAFF. The CDR3 coding sequence is TGCGCCAGCAGCCGAAATTGGTACACTGAAGCTTTCTTT.